This T cell receptor (beta chain) was obtained from a study of Ad26.COV2.S vaccination and SARS-CoV-2 variants. Overall study findings and caveats: Breadth, reportedly substantial, characterized the spike-specific CD8+ and CD4+ T cell responses after vaccination.

The sample holds one count of this clone. Its antigen remains unknown. TCRdb keeps only in-frame clones here, not all; method: immunoSEQ multiplex PCR. Of roughly 380,000 clones in the sample, more than 75% were seen once. This CDR3 is built from 13 residues. Germline loops: CDR1 SGHAT, CDR2 FQNNGV. The V and J ends lost 6 bases and 9 bases, in that order; junction bases with no gene match: 5. The treatment is: 19 received Ad26.COV2.S at low or high dose, single or two shots; about 5 received placebo; per-sample allocation not given. Specimens were obtained on day 63 following the first vaccine or placebo injection.

This TCR derives from a person between 18 and 59 years old who received the Ad26.COV2.S COVID-19 vaccine or a placebo. The V call is TRBV11-2, the J call TRBJ2-1; 10 bases are shared with TRBD2. This specimen consisted of peripheral blood, obtained in a trial of Ad26.COV2.S vaccine versus placebo. The CDR3 DNA is TGTGCCAGCAGTTCGGCTAGCGGGGGTGAGCAGTTCTTC. Translating it yields CASSSASGGEQFF. Together with reference TRBV11-2 and TRBJ2-1, the CDR3 gives the full variable domain: EAGVAQSPRYKIIEKRQSVAFWCNPISGHATLYWYQQILGQGPKLLIQFQNNGVVDDSQLPKDRFSAERLKGVDSTLKIQPAKLEDSAVYLCASSSASGGEQFFGPGTRLTVL.